Listed below are T cell receptor beta chains from one sample, sequenced in a study of blood T cell repertoires in COVID-19. The repertoire was sequenced with immunoSEQ multiplex PCR; TCRdb's copy has only in-frame clones and lacks some. The table has under 45,000 clones, 80% to 90% seen once; the top ten hold 1% to 1.5%. The material sequenced was peripheral blood. Every receptor here comes from a woman between 35 and 50 years old with acute or convalescent COVID-19. Both conserved end residues are part of each CDR3. D genes are given only for firm matches. Clone size is not always given. Where it is, it says once, few, many or a class for expanded clones.

TRBV7-9	TRBJ2-7	NA	TRBD2	CASSYAGGEYF	TGTGCCAGCAGCTACGCGGGGGGCGAGTACTTC
TRBV7-9	TRBJ1-1	NA	NA	CASSLERDTEAFF	TGTGCCAGCAGCTTAGAGCGTGACACTGAAGCTTTCTTT
TRBV10-3	TRBJ2-7	few	TRBD1	CAISEGGDRGHYEQYF	TGTGCCATCAGTGAGGGTGGGGACAGGGGACACTACGAGCAGTACTTC
TRBV6-5	TRBJ1-5	NA	NA	CASRGDQPQHF	TGTGCCAGCAGGGGAGACCAGCCCCAGCATTTT
TRBV6-2/TRBV6-3	TRBJ1-4	once	NA	CASSHNRNEKLFF	TGTGCCAGCAGTCATAACAGGAATGAAAAACTGTTTTTT
TRBV7-9	TRBJ1-5	NA	TRBD1	CASSPQDRRDQPQHF	TGTGCCAGCAGCCCCCAGGACAGGAGGGATCAGCCCCAGCATTTT
TRBV7-6	TRBJ1-1	NA	NA	CASSRTANTEAFF	TGTGCCAGCAGCCGGACAGCCAACACTGAAGCTTTCTTT
TRBV3-1/TRBV3-2	TRBJ2-7	NA	TRBD2	CASSPRTSGGYEQYF	TGTGCCAGCAGCCCCCGGACTAGCGGAGGATACGAGCAGTACTTC
TRBV29-1	TRBJ1-6	NA	TRBD1	CSVEEQTGTPLHF	TGCAGCGTTGAAGAACAGACAGGGACACCCCTCCACTTT
TRBV27	TRBJ2-5	NA	TRBD2	CASGYGLAETQYF	TGTGCCAGCGGATATGGACTAGCGGAGACCCAGTACTTC
TRBV16	TRBJ2-7	NA	NA	CASSQSPRGDYEQYF	TGTGCCAGCAGCCAATCGCCCAGGGGTGACTACGAGCAGTACTTC
TRBV6-5	TRBJ2-7	NA	NA	CASRYTGLNEQYF	TGTGCCAGCAGGTACACGGGATTGAACGAGCAGTACTTC
TRBV29-1	TRBJ2-1	NA	TRBD2	CSVPKGTSRSSYNEQFF	TGCAGCGTCCCTAAGGGGACTAGCCGAAGCTCCTACAATGAGCAGTTCTTC
TRBV7-9	TRBJ1-1	NA	NA	CASSLAGPGRYEAFF	TGTGCCAGCAGCTTAGCGGGTCCAGGCCGCTATGAAGCTTTCTTT
TRBV12-3/TRBV12-4	TRBJ1-2	NA	TRBD1	CASSLTGVGGYTF	TGTGCCAGCAGCCTAACAGGGGTGGGGGGCTACACCTTC
TRBV6-5	TRBJ1-2	NA	TRBD1	CASTLGQGFGYTF	TGTGCCAGCACCCTAGGACAGGGCTTTGGCTACACCTTC
TRBV7-2	TRBJ2-7	NA	NA	CASSLAERGEQYF	TGTGCCAGCAGCTTAGCTGAAAGGGGGGAGCAGTACTTC
TRBV12-3/TRBV12-4	TRBJ2-3	NA	NA	CASVFGTDTQYF	TGTGCCAGCGTTTTCGGGACAGATACGCAGTATTTT
TRBV6-1	TRBJ2-1	NA	NA	CASSEVPTASSYNEQFF	TGTGCCAGCAGTGAAGTCCCGACAGCCAGCTCCTACAATGAGCAGTTCTTC
TRBV10-3	TRBJ2-7	NA	NA	CAIRERGSYEQYF	TGTGCCATCAGAGAGAGGGGGTCCTACGAGCAGTACTTC
TRBV18	TRBJ1-3	once	NA	CASSPFTTRSSGNTIYF	TGTGCCAGCTCACCATTTACTACCCGGAGCTCTGGAAACACCATATATTTT
TRBV4-1	TRBJ1-1	NA	TRBD1	CASSQGGTGMNTEAFF	TGCGCCAGCAGCCAAGGCGGGACAGGCATGAACACTGAAGCTTTCTTT
TRBV28	TRBJ2-7	NA	NA	CASSPTGEQYF	TGTGCCAGCAGTCCCACAGGCGAGCAGTACTTC
TRBV7-7	TRBJ2-1	NA	TRBD2	CASSFLWRGAHNEQFF	TGTGCCAGCAGCTTTTTATGGCGGGGGGCCCACAATGAGCAGTTCTTC
TRBV6-5	TRBJ2-5	NA	TRBD1	CASSYDRVETQYF	TGTGCCAGCAGTTACGACAGGGTAGAGACCCAGTACTTC
TRBV5-4	TRBJ1-1	NA	NA	CASSPRVGGEGTEAFF	TGTGCCAGCAGCCCCCGTGTCGGAGGGGAGGGGACTGAAGCTTTCTTT
TRBV11-3	TRBJ2-2	NA	NA	CASSFYPGHPEAGELFF	TGTGCCAGCAGCTTCTACCCGGGACACCCCGAGGCCGGGGAGCTGTTTTTT
TRBV27	TRBJ1-1	once	NA	CASSFGGGLWGTEAFF	TGTGCCAGCAGTTTTGGTGGCGGGCTATGGGGCACTGAAGCTTTCTTT
TRBV11-1	TRBJ2-3	NA	NA	CASSLAAGDTDTQYF	TGTGCCAGCAGCTTAGCGGCAGGGGACACAGATACGCAGTATTTT
TRBV28	TRBJ2-5	once	TRBD2	CASQPAGGPLRGETQYF	TGTGCCAGCCAGCCCGCGGGGGGGCCCTTGAGGGGAGAGACCCAGTACTTC
TRBV10-3	TRBJ2-1	NA	TRBD2	CAIRSGLAGDSYNEQFF	TGTGCCATCAGATCGGGACTAGCGGGGGATTCCTACAATGAGCAGTTCTTC
TRBV19	TRBJ1-1	NA	NA	CASSIDPWGGARNTEAFF	TGTGCCAGTAGTATAGATCCCTGGGGGGGGGCGCGTAACACTGAAGCTTTCTTT
TRBV30	TRBJ1-5	NA	NA	CAWSPYRESNQPQHF	TGTGCCTGGAGTCCTTACCGGGAAAGCAATCAGCCCCAGCATTTT
TRBV10-3	TRBJ2-7	NA	TRBD1	CAIRRDRGTFDEQYF	TGTGCCATCAGGCGGGACAGGGGGACCTTTGACGAGCAGTACTTC
TRBV5-1	TRBJ1-6	NA	NA	CASSRGYGQGNSPLHF	TGCGCCAGCAGCCGCGGGTATGGCCAAGGGAATTCACCCCTCCACTTT
TRBV6-6	TRBJ1-2	NA	TRBD1	CASLAGGLGGYTF	TGTGCCAGCCTAGCAGGGGGATTAGGTGGCTACACCTTC
TRBV6-2/TRBV6-3	TRBJ2-7	NA	TRBD2	CASSGLALSFYEQYF	TGTGCCAGCAGTGGACTAGCTCTATCTTTTTACGAGCAGTACTTC
TRBV29-1	TRBJ1-1	NA	NA	CSVVDRTNTEAFF	TGCAGCGTTGTGGACAGAACCAACACTGAAGCTTTCTTT
TRBV27	TRBJ1-5	once	TRBD1	CASSSLQGQPQHF	TGTGCCAGCAGTAGCCTACAGGGGCAGCCCCAGCATTTT
TRBV11-2	TRBJ2-1	NA	NA	CASSLDPQVHEQFF	TGTGCCAGCAGCTTAGATCCCCAGGTTCATGAGCAGTTCTTC
TRBV14	TRBJ2-1	NA	TRBD1	CASSADRVNEQFF	TGTGCCAGCAGCGCCGACAGGGTCAATGAGCAGTTCTTC
TRBV3-1/TRBV3-2	TRBJ1-6	NA	NA	CASSQNGQGDSPLHF	TGTGCCAGCAGCCAAAACGGGCAGGGCGACTCACCCCTCCACTTT
TRBV19	TRBJ2-1	NA	TRBD2	CASTKEGLAGGTIRNEQFF	TGTGCCAGTACCAAGGAAGGACTAGCGGGGGGGACTATCCGGAATGAGCAGTTCTTC
TRBV7-2	TRBJ1-6	NA	TRBD1	CASSSQGDRNSPLHF	TGTGCCAGCAGCTCCCAGGGGGACAGGAATTCACCCCTCCACTTT
TRBV27	TRBJ2-2	NA	NA	CASSLELTSRGTGELFF	TGTGCCAGCAGTCTCGAATTAACTAGTCGGGGCACCGGGGAGCTGTTTTTT
TRBV28	TRBJ1-1	once	TRBD1	CASSSGQATGTEAFF	TGTGCCAGCAGTTCCGGACAGGCCACGGGAACTGAAGCTTTCTTT
TRBV5-1	TRBJ2-3	NA	TRBD1	CASGTGTGWPDTQYF	TGCGCCAGCGGAACCGGGACAGGGTGGCCAGATACGCAGTATTTT
TRBV19	TRBJ1-1	NA	NA	CASSGGGMNTEAFF	TGTGCCAGTAGCGGGGGGGGTATGAACACTGAAGCTTTCTTT
TRBV28	TRBJ2-4	few	NA	CASSPSRDTGIQYF	TGTGCCAGCAGCCCTAGCAGGGACACGGGCATTCAGTACTTC
TRBV6-1	TRBJ2-3	once	TRBD2	CASSETSGGGFQGDTQYF	TGTGCCAGCAGTGAAACCTCTGGCGGGGGGTTTCAGGGAGATACGCAGTATTTT